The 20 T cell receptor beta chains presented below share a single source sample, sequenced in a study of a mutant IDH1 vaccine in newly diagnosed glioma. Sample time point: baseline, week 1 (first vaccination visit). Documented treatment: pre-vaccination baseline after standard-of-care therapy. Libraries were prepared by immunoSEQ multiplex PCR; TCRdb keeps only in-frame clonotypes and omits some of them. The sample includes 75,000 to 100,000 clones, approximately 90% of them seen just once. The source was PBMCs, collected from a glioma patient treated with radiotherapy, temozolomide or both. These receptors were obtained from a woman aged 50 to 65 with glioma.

CDR3 in amino acids: CASSSGHSLRDEQFF. CDR3 DNA sequence: TGTGCCAGCAGCTCGGGACACTCCCTACGAGATGAGCAGTTCTTC. The rearrangement links TRBV11-1 to TRBJ2-1; a weak D match, TRBD1 (6 bases). Trimming removed 4 bases from V and 8 bases from J, with 18 bases in between. Germline V gene data show CDR1 as SGHAT and CDR2 as FQDESV (reference sequence). The length of the CDR3 is 15 residues.

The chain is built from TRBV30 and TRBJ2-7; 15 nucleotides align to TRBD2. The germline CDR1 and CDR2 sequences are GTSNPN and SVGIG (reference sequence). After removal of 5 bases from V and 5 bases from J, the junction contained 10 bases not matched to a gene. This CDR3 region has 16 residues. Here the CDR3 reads CAWGGTSGRRGDEQYF. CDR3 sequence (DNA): TGTGCCTGGGGGGGGACTAGCGGGAGGCGTGGCGACGAGCAGTACTTC.

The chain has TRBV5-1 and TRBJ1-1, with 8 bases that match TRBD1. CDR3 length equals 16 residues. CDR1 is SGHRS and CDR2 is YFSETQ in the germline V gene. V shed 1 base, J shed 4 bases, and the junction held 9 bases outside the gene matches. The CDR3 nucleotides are TGCGCCAGCAGCTTGATTCAGGGGGCTCGGATCACTGAAGCTTTCTTT. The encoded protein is CASSLIQGARITEAFF.

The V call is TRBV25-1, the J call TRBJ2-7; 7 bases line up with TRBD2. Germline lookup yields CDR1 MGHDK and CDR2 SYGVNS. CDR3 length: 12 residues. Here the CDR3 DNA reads TGTGGAGACCGGGGGGTTCCCTACGAGCAGTACTTC. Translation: CGDRGVPYEQYF.

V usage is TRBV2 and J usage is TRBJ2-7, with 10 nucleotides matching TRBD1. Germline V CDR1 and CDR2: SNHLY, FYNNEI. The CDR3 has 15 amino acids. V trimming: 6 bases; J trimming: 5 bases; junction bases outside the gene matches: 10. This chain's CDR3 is CASSGAGQGWNEQYF. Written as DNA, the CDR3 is TGTGCCAGCAGCGGGGCGGGACAGGGGTGGAACGAGCAGTACTTC.

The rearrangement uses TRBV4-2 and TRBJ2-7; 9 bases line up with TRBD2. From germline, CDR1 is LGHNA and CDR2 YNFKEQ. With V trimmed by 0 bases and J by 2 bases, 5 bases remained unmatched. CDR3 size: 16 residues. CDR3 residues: CASSQDGLAGPYEQYF. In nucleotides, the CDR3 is TGTGCCAGCAGCCAAGATGGCCTAGCGGGACCCTACGAGCAGTACTTC.

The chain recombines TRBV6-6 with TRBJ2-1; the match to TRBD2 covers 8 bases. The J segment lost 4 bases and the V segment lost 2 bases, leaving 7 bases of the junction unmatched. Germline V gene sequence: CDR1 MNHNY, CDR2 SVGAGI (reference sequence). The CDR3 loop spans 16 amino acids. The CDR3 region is CASSYPLAGTYNEQFF. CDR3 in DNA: TGTGCCAGCAGTTACCCCCTAGCGGGTACTTACAATGAGCAGTTCTTC.

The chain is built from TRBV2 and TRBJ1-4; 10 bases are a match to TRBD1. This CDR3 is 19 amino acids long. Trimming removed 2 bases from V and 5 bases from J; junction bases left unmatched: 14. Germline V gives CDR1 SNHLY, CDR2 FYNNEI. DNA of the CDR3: TGTGCCAGCAGTGAATCTTATACGGGACAGGGGACGGAGAATGAAAAACTGTTTTTT. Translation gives CASSESYTGQGTENEKLFF.

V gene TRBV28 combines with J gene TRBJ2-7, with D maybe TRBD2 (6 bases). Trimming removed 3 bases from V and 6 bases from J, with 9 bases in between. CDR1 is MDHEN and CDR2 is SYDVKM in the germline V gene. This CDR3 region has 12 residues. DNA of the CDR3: TGTGCCAGCAGTTTTAGGGGAGGCGAGCAGTACTTC. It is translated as CASSFRGGEQYF.

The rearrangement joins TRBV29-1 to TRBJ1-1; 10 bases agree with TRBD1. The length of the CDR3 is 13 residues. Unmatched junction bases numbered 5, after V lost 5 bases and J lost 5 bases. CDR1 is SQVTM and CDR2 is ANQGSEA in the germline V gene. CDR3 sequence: CSVIRDRGTEAFF. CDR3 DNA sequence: TGCAGCGTTATCCGGGACAGGGGAACTGAAGCTTTCTTT.

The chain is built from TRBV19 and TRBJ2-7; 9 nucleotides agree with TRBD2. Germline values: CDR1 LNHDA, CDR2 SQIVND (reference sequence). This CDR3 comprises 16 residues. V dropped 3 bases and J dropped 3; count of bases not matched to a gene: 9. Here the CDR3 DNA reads TGTGCCAGTAGTATCCCGGGAGCGGGAGGTCTCTACGAGCAGTACTTC. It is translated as CASSIPGAGGLYEQYF.

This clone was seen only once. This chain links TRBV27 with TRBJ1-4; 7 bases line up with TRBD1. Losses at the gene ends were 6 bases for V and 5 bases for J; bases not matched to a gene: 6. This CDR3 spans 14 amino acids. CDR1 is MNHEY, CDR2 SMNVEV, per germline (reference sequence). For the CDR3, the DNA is TGTGCCAGCAGCGGGACAGCTCTGAATGAAAAACTGTTTTTT. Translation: CASSGTALNEKLFF.

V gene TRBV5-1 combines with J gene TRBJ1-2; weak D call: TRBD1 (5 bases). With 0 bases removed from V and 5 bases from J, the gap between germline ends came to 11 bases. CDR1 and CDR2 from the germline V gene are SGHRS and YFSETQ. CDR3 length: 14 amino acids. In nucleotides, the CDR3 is TGCGCCAGCAGCTTGGCCGTCAGGGCGTATGGCTACACCTTC. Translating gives CASSLAVRAYGYTF.

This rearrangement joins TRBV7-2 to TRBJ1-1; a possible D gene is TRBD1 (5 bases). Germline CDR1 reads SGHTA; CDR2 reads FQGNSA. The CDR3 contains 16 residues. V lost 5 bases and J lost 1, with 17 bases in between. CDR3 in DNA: TGTGCCAGCAGCGTGGGACCGATTGGAGCGAACACTGAAGCTTTCTTT. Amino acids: CASSVGPIGANTEAFF.

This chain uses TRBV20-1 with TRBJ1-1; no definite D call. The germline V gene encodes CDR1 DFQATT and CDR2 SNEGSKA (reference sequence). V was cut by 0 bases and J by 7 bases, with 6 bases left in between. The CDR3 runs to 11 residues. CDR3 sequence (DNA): TGCAGTGCTAGAGAAGGCTATGAAGCTTTCTTT. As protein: CSAREGYEAFF.

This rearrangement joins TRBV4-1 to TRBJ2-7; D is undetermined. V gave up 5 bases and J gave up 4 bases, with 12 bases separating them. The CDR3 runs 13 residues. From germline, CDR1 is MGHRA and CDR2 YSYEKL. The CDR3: CASSSRPGYEQYF. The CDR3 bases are TGCGCCAGCAGCTCCAGGCCGGGTTACGAGCAGTACTTC.

The CDR3 spells CASSIEGLGGYTF. Here the CDR3 DNA reads TGTGCCAGTAGTATCGAAGGTTTGGGAGGCTACACCTTC. V and J are TRBV19 and TRBJ1-2; D unclear. Germline lookup yields CDR1 LNHDA and CDR2 SQIVND (reference sequence). The V end was cut by 3 bases, the J end by 8 bases, with 13 bases between. The CDR3 is made up of 13 amino acids.

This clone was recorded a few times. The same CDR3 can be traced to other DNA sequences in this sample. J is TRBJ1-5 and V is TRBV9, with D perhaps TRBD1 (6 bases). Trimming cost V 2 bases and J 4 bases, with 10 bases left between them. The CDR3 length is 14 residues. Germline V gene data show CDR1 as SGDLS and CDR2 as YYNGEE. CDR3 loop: CASSVGGPNQPQHF. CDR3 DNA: TGTGCCAGCAGCGTGGGGGGGCCAAATCAGCCCCAGCATTTT.

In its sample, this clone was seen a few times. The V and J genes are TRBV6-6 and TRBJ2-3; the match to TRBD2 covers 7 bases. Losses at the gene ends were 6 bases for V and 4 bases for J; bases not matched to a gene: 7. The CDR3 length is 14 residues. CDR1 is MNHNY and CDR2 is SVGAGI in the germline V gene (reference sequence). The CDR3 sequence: CASRRAGEADTQYF. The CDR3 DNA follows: TGTGCCAGCAGAAGGGCGGGAGAGGCAGATACGCAGTATTTT.

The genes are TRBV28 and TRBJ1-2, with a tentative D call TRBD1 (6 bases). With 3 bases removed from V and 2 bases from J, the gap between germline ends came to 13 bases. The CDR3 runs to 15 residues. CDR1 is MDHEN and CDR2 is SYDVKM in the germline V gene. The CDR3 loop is CASSFRGGTNYGYTF. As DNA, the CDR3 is TGTGCCAGCAGTTTTCGGGGGGGCACAAACTATGGCTACACCTTC.